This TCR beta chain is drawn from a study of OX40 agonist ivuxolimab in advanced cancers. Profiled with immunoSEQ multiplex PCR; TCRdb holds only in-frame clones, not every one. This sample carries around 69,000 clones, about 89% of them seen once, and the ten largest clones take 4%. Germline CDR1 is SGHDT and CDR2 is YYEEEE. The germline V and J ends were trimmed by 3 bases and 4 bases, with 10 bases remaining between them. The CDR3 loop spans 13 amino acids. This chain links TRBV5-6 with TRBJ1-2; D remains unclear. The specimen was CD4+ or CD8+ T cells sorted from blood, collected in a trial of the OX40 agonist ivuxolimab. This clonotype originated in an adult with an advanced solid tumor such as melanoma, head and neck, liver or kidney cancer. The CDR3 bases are TGTGCCAGCAGCTCAGAGACACCCTATGGCTACACCTTC. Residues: CASSSETPYGYTF.